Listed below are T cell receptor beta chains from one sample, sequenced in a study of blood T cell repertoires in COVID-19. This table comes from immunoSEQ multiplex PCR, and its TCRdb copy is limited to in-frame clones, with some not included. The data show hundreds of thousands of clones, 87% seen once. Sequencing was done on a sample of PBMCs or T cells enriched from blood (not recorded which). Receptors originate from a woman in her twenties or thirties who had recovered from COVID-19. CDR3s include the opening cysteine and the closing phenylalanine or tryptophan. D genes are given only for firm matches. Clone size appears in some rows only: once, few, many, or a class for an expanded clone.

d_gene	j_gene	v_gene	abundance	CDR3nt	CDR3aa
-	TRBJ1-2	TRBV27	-	TGTGCCAGCAGTCCGTCGGACAGTAACTATGGCTACACCTTC	CASSPSDSNYGYTF
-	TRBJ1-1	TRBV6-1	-	TGTGCCAGCAGTGAAGGAACAGGAAGTGGGACTGAAGCTTTCTTT	CASSEGTGSGTEAFF
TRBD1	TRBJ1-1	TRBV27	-	TGTGCCAGCAGTCCTCAGACAGGGGATGCTTTCTTT	CASSPQTGDAFF
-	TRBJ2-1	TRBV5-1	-	TGCGCCAGCAGCTTCGACAATGAGCAGTTCTTC	CASSFDNEQFF
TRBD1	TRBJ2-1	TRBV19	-	TGTGCCAGTAGTGCAGGACAGGAGTCCTACAATGAGCAGTTCTTC	CASSAGQESYNEQFF
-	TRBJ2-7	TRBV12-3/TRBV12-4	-	TGTGCCAGCAGTTTAGCGCGGGGTTACGAGCAGTACTTC	CASSLARGYEQYF
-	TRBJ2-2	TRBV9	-	TGTGCCAGCAGCGTAGTTCTCGGGGAGCTGTTTTTT	CASSVVLGELFF
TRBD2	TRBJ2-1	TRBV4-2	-	TGTGCCAGCAGTCATATAGCGGGAGGTCCCTACAATGAGCAGTTCTTC	CASSHIAGGPYNEQFF
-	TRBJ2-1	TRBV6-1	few	TGTGCCAGCAGTGAAGGGCCGGGCGGGAACAATGAGCAGTTCTTC	CASSEGPGGNNEQFF
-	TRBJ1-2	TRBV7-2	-	TGTGCCAGCAGCTTCGGGGTAGACTATGGCTACACCTTC	CASSFGVDYGYTF
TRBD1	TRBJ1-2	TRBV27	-	TGTGCCAGCAGAGAGACAGGGTTTCCCCGGTATGGCTACACCTTC	CASRETGFPRYGYTF
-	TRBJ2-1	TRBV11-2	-	TGTGCCAGCAGCTCCGGGGGGACAACCTACAATGAGCAGTTCTTC	CASSSGGTTYNEQFF
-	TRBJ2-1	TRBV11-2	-	TGTGCCAGCAGCAAAGCCGGGACTTTACGACGGTTCAATGAGCAGTTCTTC	CASSKAGTLRRFNEQFF
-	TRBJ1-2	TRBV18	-	TGTGCCAGCTCACCTGCAGGGAAAGCCTACACCTTC	CASSPAGKAYTF
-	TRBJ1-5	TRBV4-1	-	TGCGCCAGCAGCCAAGTGTTAAAAGGGGCCCGTGGGCAGCCCCAGCATTTT	CASSQVLKGARGQPQHF
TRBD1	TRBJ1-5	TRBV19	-	TGTGCCAGTAGTATCATGCAGGGGGGCCTCAATCAGCCCCAGCATTTT	CASSIMQGGLNQPQHF
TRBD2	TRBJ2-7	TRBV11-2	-	TGTGCCAGCAGCTTAGAAGTAAGCGGGGAACCCCCCTACGAGCAGTACTTC	CASSLEVSGEPPYEQYF
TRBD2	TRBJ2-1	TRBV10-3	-	TGTGCCTCTGGGGATCGGCTAGCGGGGACTGAGCAGTTCTTC	CASGDRLAGTEQFF
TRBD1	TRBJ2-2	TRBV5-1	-	TGCGCCAGCAGCCTCGGGACAGGGGGTATCGGGGAGCTGTTTTTT	CASSLGTGGIGELFF
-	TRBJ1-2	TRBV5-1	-	TGCGCCAGCAGCTTGGCCATGGAGGGGCGAGGCTACACCTTC	CASSLAMEGRGYTF
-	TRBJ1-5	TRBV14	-	TGTGCCAGCAGCTCCCCCGCGAACAATCAGCCCCAGCATTTT	CASSSPANNQPQHF
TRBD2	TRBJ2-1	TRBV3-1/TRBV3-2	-	TGTGCCAGCAGCCAAGATGTCTCAGCGGGGCTCAATGAGCAGTTCTTC	CASSQDVSAGLNEQFF
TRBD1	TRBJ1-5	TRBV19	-	TGTGCCAGTAGTATAAAAAGGACAGGGGGCGGCAATCAGCCCCAGCATTTT	CASSIKRTGGGNQPQHF
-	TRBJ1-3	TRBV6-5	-	TGTGCCAGCGGCACAGGGTCCTCTGGAAACACCATATATTTT	CASGTGSSGNTIYF
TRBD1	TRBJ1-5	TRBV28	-	TGTGCCAGCAGTTCCGGGACAGGGGACTCCGGCAATCAGCCCCAGCATTTT	CASSSGTGDSGNQPQHF
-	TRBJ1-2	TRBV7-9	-	TGTGCCAGCAGCGGTACTAAACCTAACTATGGCTACACCTTC	CASSGTKPNYGYTF
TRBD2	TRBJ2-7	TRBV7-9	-	TGTGCCAGCAGCTGGGGGGGATACGAGCAGTACTTC	CASSWGGYEQYF
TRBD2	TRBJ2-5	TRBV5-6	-	TGTGCCAGCAGCTCCCAAGGTGCGGGAGGCGAGACCCAGTACTTC	CASSSQGAGGETQYF
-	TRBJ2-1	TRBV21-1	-	TGTGCCAGCAGCGCAGGGGCCTACAATGAGCAGTTCTTC	CASSAGAYNEQFF
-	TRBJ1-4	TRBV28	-	TGTGCCAGCAGCCCCCCGAGAACTAATGAAAAACTGTTTTTT	CASSPPRTNEKLFF
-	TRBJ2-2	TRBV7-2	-	TGTGCCAGCAGCCTCCCTCCGGGTACCGGGGAGCTGTTTTTT	CASSLPPGTGELFF
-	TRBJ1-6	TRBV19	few	TGTGCCAGTAGTATTCGACTGCGTTATCATTCACCCCTCCACTTT	CASSIRLRYHSPLHF
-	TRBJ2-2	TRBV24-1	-	TGTGCCACCAGTCTCGCGGGACGGAACACCGGGGAGCTGTTTTTT	CATSLAGRNTGELFF
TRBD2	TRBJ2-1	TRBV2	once	TGTGCCAGCAGTTCCACAGCGGGGGCGGTCAATGAGCAGTTCTTC	CASSSTAGAVNEQFF
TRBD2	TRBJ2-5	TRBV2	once	TGTGCCAGCAGTGAGGGGACTAGCGGACAAGAGACCCAGTACTTC	CASSEGTSGQETQYF
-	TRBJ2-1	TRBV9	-	TGTGCCAGCAGCGGAACCCGAGGGGGCAATGAGCAGTTCTTC	CASSGTRGGNEQFF
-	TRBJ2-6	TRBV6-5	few	TGTGCCAGCAGTCTGCGTGGTTCTGGGGCCAACGTCCTGACTTTC	CASSLRGSGANVLTF
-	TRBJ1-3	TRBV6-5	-	TGTGCCAGCGGGGACTTCTACTCTGGAAACACCATATATTTT	CASGDFYSGNTIYF
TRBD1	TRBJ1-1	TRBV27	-	TGTGCCAGCAGTCCCTCTCTGGACAGGGCTGGGACTGAAGCTTTCTTT	CASSPSLDRAGTEAFF
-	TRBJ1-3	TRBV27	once	TGTGCCAGCAGTTTATCAGGGGATTTTCTTTTCTCTGGAAACACCATATATTTT	CASSLSGDFLFSGNTIYF
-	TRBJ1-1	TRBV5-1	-	TGCGCCAGCAGCTTGGAGAGCACGAACACTGAAGCTTTCTTT	CASSLESTNTEAFF
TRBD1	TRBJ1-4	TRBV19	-	TGTGCCAGTACCGACCAGGGGGGCACTAATGAAAAACTGTTTTTT	CASTDQGGTNEKLFF
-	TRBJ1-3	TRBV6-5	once	TGTGCCAGCAGTTACTCGAGGCAGGGGAGTGGAAACACCATATATTTT	CASSYSRQGSGNTIYF
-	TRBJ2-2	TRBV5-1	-	TGCGCCAGCAGCCCCCGGCGGGCAGGGGACACCGGGGAGCTGTTTTTT	CASSPRRAGDTGELFF
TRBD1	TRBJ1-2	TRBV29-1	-	TGCAGCGTACCGACAGGGGGCGGGGGTGGCTACACCTTC	CSVPTGGGGGYTF
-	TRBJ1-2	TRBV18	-	TGTGCCAGCTCACCTTCTGAACAGGGTCACTATGGCTACACCTTC	CASSPSEQGHYGYTF
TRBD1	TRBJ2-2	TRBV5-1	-	TGCGCCAGCAGCTTGGGGACAGGGAGCACCACCGGGGAGCTGTTTTTT	CASSLGTGSTTGELFF
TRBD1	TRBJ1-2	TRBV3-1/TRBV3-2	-	TGTGCCAGCAGCCAAGGCGACAGGGGGCGAGGCTACACCTTC	CASSQGDRGRGYTF
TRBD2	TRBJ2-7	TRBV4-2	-	TGTGCCAGCAGCACCCGATGGACTAGCGGTGACTCCTACGAGCAGTACTTC	CASSTRWTSGDSYEQYF
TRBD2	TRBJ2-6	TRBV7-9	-	TGTGCCAGCAGCCCGGGGCTAGCGGACTCTGGGGCCAACGTCCTGACTTTC	CASSPGLADSGANVLTF
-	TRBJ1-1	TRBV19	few	TGTGCCAGTAGTCCCCTAGGCAGGGGTGATACTGAAGCTTTCTTT	CASSPLGRGDTEAFF
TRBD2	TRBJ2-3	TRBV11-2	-	TGTGCCAGCAGCTTAGGAAGCGGGGGGTCCCCCCACGATACGCAGTATTTT	CASSLGSGGSPHDTQYF
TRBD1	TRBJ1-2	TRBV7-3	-	TGTGCCAGCAGCTTAACCCCCTACTTCGGACAGGGGGAAGATGGCTACACCTTC	CASSLTPYFGQGEDGYTF
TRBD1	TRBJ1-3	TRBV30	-	TGTGCCTGGACGATAGGAAGAATAGGACAGGCCGTCTCTGGAAACACCATATATTTT	CAWTIGRIGQAVSGNTIYF
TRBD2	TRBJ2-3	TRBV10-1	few	TGCGCCAGCAGTGGAGGCCGGACTAGCGGGGGGCAGAGAGATACGCAGTATTTT	CASSGGRTSGGQRDTQYF
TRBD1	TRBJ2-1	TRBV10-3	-	TGTGCCCACGGACAGGGCGACAATGAGCAGTTCTTC	CAHGQGDNEQFF
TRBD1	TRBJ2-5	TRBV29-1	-	TGCAGCGTTTTGCAGAACAGGGGGCTGGGTGAGACCCAGTACTTC	CSVLQNRGLGETQYF
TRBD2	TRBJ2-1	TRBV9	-	TGTGCCAGCAGCGTAGGCCCGAAGGTAGCGGGGGGCCTAATGAACAATGAGCAGTTCTTC	CASSVGPKVAGGLMNNEQFF